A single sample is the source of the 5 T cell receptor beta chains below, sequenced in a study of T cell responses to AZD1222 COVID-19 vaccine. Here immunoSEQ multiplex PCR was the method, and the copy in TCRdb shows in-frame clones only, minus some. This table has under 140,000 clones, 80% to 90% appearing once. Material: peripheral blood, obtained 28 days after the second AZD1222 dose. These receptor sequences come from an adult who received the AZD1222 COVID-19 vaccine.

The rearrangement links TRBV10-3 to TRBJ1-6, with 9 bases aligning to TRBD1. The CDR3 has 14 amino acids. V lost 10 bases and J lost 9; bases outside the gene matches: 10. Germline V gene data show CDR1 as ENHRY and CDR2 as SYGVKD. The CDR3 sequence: CATLSGTGTSPLHF. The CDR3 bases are TGTGCCACCCTTTCCGGGACAGGGACTTCACCCCTCCACTTT.

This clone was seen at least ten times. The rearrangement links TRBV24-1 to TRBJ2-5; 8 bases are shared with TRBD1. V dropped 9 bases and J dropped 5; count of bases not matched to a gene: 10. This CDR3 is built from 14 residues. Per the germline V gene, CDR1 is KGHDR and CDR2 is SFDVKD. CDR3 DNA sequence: TGTGCCACCGCCCCGGGACAGGCTGGGGAGACCCAGTACTTC. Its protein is CATAPGQAGETQYF.

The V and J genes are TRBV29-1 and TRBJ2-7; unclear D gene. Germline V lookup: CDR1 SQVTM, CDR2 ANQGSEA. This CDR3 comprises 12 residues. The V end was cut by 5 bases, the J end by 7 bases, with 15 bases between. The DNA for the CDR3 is TGCAGCGTTTCGACCCTAGGAATAGAGCAGTACTTC. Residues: CSVSTLGIEQYF.

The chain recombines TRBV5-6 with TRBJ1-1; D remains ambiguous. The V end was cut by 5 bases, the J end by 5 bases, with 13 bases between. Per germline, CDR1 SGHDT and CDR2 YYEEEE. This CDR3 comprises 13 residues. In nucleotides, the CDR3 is TGTGCCAGCAGTTTCGTGGGGTCGACTGAAGCTTTCTTT. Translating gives CASSFVGSTEAFF.

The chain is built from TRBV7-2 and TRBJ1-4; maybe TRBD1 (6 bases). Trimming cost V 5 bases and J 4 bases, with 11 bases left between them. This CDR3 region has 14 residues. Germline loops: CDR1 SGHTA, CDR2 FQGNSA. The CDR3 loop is CASSIGQYNEKLFF. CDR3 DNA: TGTGCCAGCAGCATCGGACAGTATAATGAAAAACTGTTTTTT.